Listed below are T cell receptor beta chains from one sample, sequenced in a study of T cells in Graves' hyperthyroidism and ophthalmopathy. TCRdb re-derived calls from the multiplex PCR reads in MiXCR, one entry per CDR3 protein. The repertoire holds 700,000 to 950,000 distinct CDR3 sequences, around a third seen once, with about a third in the top ten. Specimen: blood. The receptor source for this set is a woman aged 35 to 49 with Graves' hyperthyroidism. CDR3s include the opening cysteine and the closing phenylalanine or tryptophan. D genes are given only for firm matches. Clone size, where shown, is once, few, many, or a class for clones that have expanded.

many | TRBJ1-4 | NA | TRBV29-1 | TGCAGCGTGGAGGGCGGACCTACTGAAAAACTGTTTTTT | CSVEGGPTEKLFF
many | TRBJ2-7 | NA | TRBV20-1 | TGCAGTGCTAGAGATCAAGCGGCGCAACCGAGCTACGAGCAGTACTTC | CSARDQAAQPSYEQYF
NA | TRBJ2-3 | NA | TRBV9 | TGTGCCAGCAGCCCAACTCGGTCGACGGCAGATACGCAGTATTTT | CASSPTRSTADTQYF
many | TRBJ1-3 | TRBD1 | TRBV20-1 | TGCAGTGCTACCGGGACAGGTGGCGGAAACACCATATATTTT | CSATGTGGGNTIYF
few | TRBJ1-5 | NA | TRBV2 | TGTGCCAGCAAGGACCGGGGGGGGCAGCCCCAGCATTTT | CASKDRGGQPQHF
few | TRBJ1-5 | NA | TRBV9 | TGTGCCAGCAGCCCCGGGACCGAGGGGCCCCAGCATTTT | CASSPGTEGPQHF
few | TRBJ2-5 | NA | TRBV29-1 | TGCAGCGTTATATATCGGGAGACCCAGTACTTC | CSVIYRETQYF
few | TRBJ1-2 | NA | TRBV5-1 | TGCGCCAGCAGCTTCGGGGCTAGCTATGGCTACACCTTC | CASSFGASYGYTF
few | TRBJ1-5 | NA | TRBV6-6 | TGTGCCAGCAGGCCAGAAATTCAGCCCCAGCATTTT | CASRPEIQPQHF
NA | TRBJ2-1 | NA | TRBV10-3 | TGTGCCATCAGCCCTCAGATCAATGAGCAGTTCTTC | CAISPQINEQFF
many | TRBJ1-6 | NA | TRBV7-2 | TGTGCCAGCAGCTCTAACACGCAGAATTCACCCCTCCACTTT | CASSSNTQNSPLHF
many | TRBJ1-4 | TRBD1 | TRBV7-9 | TGTGCCAGCAGAACGGGACAGGCTTATGAAAAACTGTTTTTT | CASRTGQAYEKLFF
NA | TRBJ1-5 | NA | TRBV2 | TGTGCCAGCAGCCCTCCAGAGAATCAGCCCCAGCATTTT | CASSPPENQPQHF
NA | TRBJ2-7 | NA | TRBV5-1 | TGCGCCAGCAGCCAAGCCACAACCTACGAGCAGTACTTC | CASSQATTYEQYF
many | TRBJ2-7 | TRBD1 | TRBV10-3 | TGTGCCATCAGTGGGGACAGCCGGGACTCCTACGAGCAGTACTTC | CAISGDSRDSYEQYF
NA | TRBJ1-4 | NA | TRBV4-1 | TGCGCCAGCAGACGGGTGGATGAAAAACTGTTTTTT | CASRRVDEKLFF
many | TRBJ1-4 | NA | TRBV2 | TGTGCCAGCAGTGAAGATTCTTGGGGACCGGGAAGTGAAAAACTGTTTTTT | CASSEDSWGPGSEKLFF
NA | TRBJ2-5 | TRBD1 | TRBV6-5 | TGTGCCAGCAGTTACTCGCAGGGGGCGGTTTCGGAGACCCAGTACTTC | CASSYSQGAVSETQYF
NA | TRBJ1-6 | TRBD1 | TRBV24-1 | TGTGCCTCCCGAGAGACAGGGGGCCATAATTCACCCCTCCACTTT | CASRETGGHNSPLHF
many | TRBJ1-1 | NA | TRBV12-3/TRBV12-4 | TGTGCCAGCCGTGAACAGCGATCGCACACTGAAGCTTTCTTT | CASREQRSHTEAFF
many | TRBJ1-6 | NA | TRBV12-3/TRBV12-4 | TGTGCCAGCAGTCCCCAGGCAGGCAATAATTCACCCCTCCACTTT | CASSPQAGNNSPLHF
NA | TRBJ1-1 | NA | TRBV19 | TGTGCCAGTAGCCCCGCGAGAGGGAACACTGAAGCTTTCTTT | CASSPARGNTEAFF
few | TRBJ1-5 | TRBD1 | TRBV7-2 | TGTGCCAGCAGCCCAGACAGGGGATCGCCGAATCAGCCCCAGCATTTT | CASSPDRGSPNQPQHF
few | TRBJ1-2 | TRBD1 | TRBV25-1 | TGTGCCAGCAGTATTTGGACAGGGGCTGGAGGCTACACCTTC | CASSIWTGAGGYTF
NA | TRBJ2-2 | NA | TRBV2 | NA | CASRNRNSGANVLTFGAGTGELFF
many | TRBJ1-1 | TRBD1 | TRBV7-9 | TGTGCCAGCAGCCGGACAGGGGTCCCTGAAGCTTTCTTT | CASSRTGVPEAFF
few | TRBJ2-5 | NA | TRBV6-5 | TGTGCCAGCAGTTACCTCCGGGCAGAGACCCAGTACTTC | CASSYLRAETQYF
many | TRBJ1-2 | NA | TRBV11-2 | TGTGCCAGCAGTTACGACAACTATGGCTACACCTTC | CASSYDNYGYTF
NA | TRBJ1-4 | NA | TRBV20-1 | TGCAGTGCTAGAGAGATAGGGGGGAGTGAAAAACTGTTTTTT | CSAREIGGSEKLFF
many | TRBJ1-4 | TRBD1 | TRBV7-9 | TGTGCCAGCAGCTTCTACAGGGGTCAGTCCGAAAAACTGTTTTTT | CASSFYRGQSEKLFF
NA | TRBJ1-3 | NA | TRBV2 | TGTGCCAGCAGTGAAACAAACGGGAGGACTAGCGGGAGCACTGGAAACACCATATATTTT | CASSETNGRTSGSTGNTIYF
many | TRBJ1-2 | NA | TRBV19 | TGTGCCAGTACCCCCCGTGCGGGAGCTGGCTACACCTTC | CASTPRAGAGYTF
NA | TRBJ1-3 | TRBD1 | TRBV12-3/TRBV12-4 | TGTGCCAGCAGCCACCCTGGGGGACAGGGGGCATTGAACTCTGGAAACACCATATATTTT | CASSHPGGQGALNSGNTIYF
few | TRBJ1-5 | NA | TRBV6-6 | TGTGCCAGCAATTCAGGGTTCCGTCAGCCCCAGCATTTT | CASNSGFRQPQHF
NA | TRBJ2-5 | TRBD2 | TRBV2 | TGTGCCAGCAGTTTATCGACGACTAGCGGGAGGTCTCGAGAGACCCAGTACTTC | CASSLSTTSGRSRETQYF
NA | TRBJ2-5 | NA | TRBV7-2 | TGTGCCAGCAGCATCCAGGGGTTC | CASSIQGF
many | TRBJ1-2 | NA | TRBV11-2 | TGTGCCAGCAGCTTAGATTACGGCAGCTATGGCTACACCTTC | CASSLDYGSYGYTF
many | TRBJ2-5 | TRBD2 | TRBV10-3 | TGTGCCATCAGCAAGCGGGGGGACCAAGAGACCCAGTACTTC | CAISKRGDQETQYF
few | TRBJ2-7 | TRBD2 | TRBV4-1 | TGCGCCAGCAGCCAAGATAGCGGGCGCGGCTACGAGCAGTACTTC | CASSQDSGRGYEQYF
NA | TRBJ1-2 | TRBD1 | TRBV19 | TGTGCCAGCCGACAGGGCGGGAGCTACACCTTC | CASRQGGSYTF
few | TRBJ1-2 | TRBD1 | TRBV4-3 | TGCGCCAGCTGGACAGGGCGAAATGGCTACACCTTC | CASWTGRNGYTF
few | TRBJ1-6 | TRBD1 | TRBV2 | TGTGCCAGCAGCCCGGACAGGGTCTCCTATAATTCACCCCTCCACTTT | CASSPDRVSYNSPLHF
many | TRBJ1-4 | TRBD1 | TRBV2 | TGTGCCAGCAGCCCCTACAGGGGGGCTAATGAAAAACTGTTTTTT | CASSPYRGANEKLFF
NA | TRBJ1-1 | NA | TRBV7-2 | TGTGCCAGCAGCTTAGCCCACCAGGGTTACACTGAAGCTTTCTTT | CASSLAHQGYTEAFF
few | TRBJ2-2 | NA | TRBV7-2 | TGTGCCAGCAGTTACTCGCGGGGGCTGGGCGGGGAGCTGTTTTTT | CASSYSRGLGGELFF
few | TRBJ1-4 | TRBD1 | TRBV4-3 | TGCGCCAGCAGCCAAGGCCTTCAGGGGGCTAATGAAAAACTGTTTTTT | CASSQGLQGANEKLFF
many | TRBJ1-2 | NA | TRBV20-1 | TGCAGTGCCAAGGCCGCGACTTATGGCTACACCTTC | CSAKAATYGYTF
NA | TRBJ1-2 | TRBD1 | TRBV6-5 | TGTGCCAGCAGTTACCCCGGGACAGGGACCTACACCTTC | CASSYPGTGTYTF
many | TRBJ1-1 | TRBD1 | TRBV7-9 | TGTGCCAGCAGTCGTGCAGGGGGCCCTGAAGCTTTCTTT | CASSRAGGPEAFF
NA | TRBJ2-5 | NA | TRBV3-1 | TGTGCCAGCAGCCAAGATTTTTATAGTAGGGAGACCCAGTACTTC | CASSQDFYSRETQYF
many | TRBJ1-2 | NA | TRBV19 | TGTGCCAGTAGTACCCTCTTGGACAGATACTATGGCTACACCTTC | CASSTLLDRYYGYTF
NA | TRBJ2-3 | NA | TRBV10-3 | TGTGCCATCAGAGAGACAGCGGGAGATACGCAGTATTTT | CAIRETAGDTQYF
NA | TRBJ2-5 | NA | TRBV20-1 | TGCAGTGCTAGACCCCCAGTGGGGAAAGAGACCCAGTACTTC | CSARPPVGKETQYF
once | TRBJ1-3 | TRBD1 | TRBV2 | TGTGCCAGCAGCGTAGAGGGGACGGGACAGGCTGGAAACACCATATATTTT | CASSVEGTGQAGNTIYF
NA | TRBJ2-7 | TRBD1 | TRBV4-3 | TGCGCCAGCAGCCAAGGGGACAGGGGTCACAACGAGCAGTACTTC | CASSQGDRGHNEQYF
many | TRBJ2-6 | NA | TRBV20-1 | TGCAGTGCAATCGGGGCGGACTCTGGGGCCAACGTCCTGACTTTC | CSAIGADSGANVLTF
few | TRBJ1-6 | NA | TRBV7-9 | TGTGCCAGCAGCTTAGATCGGGGGTCACCCCTCCACTTT | CASSLDRGSPLHF
NA | TRBJ2-1 | NA | TRBV5-1 | TGCGCCAGCAGCTCCGGACTGTCTGGGCAGTTCTTC | CASSSGLSGQFF
NA | TRBJ2-7 | TRBD1 | TRBV20-1 | TGCAGTGCTAGAGACCGACAGGGGGCTTCTTACGAGCAGTACTTC | CSARDRQGASYEQYF